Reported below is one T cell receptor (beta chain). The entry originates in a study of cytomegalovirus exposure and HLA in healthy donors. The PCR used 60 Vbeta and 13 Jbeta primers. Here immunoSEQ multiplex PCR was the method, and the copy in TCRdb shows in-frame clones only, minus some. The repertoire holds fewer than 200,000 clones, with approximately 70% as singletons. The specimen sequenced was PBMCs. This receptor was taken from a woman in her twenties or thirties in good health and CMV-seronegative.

CDR3 protein: CASSTGLDPAPLHF. The CDR3 DNA reads TGTGCCAGTAGTACCGGACTGGACCCCGCACCCCTCCACTTT. The chain employs TRBV19 and TRBJ1-6; D is unclear. The CDR3 sequence is 14 residues long. Germline CDR1 and CDR2: LNHDA and SQIVND (reference sequence). The V end lost 4 bases, the J end lost 11 bases, and 15 bases lay between the germline ends.